This entry lists 10 T cell receptor beta chains sequenced from one sample in a study of OX40 agonist ivuxolimab in advanced cancers. Profiling relied on immunoSEQ multiplex PCR, and the TCRdb table lists in-frame clones only, not all of them. The table includes just over 90,000 clones, around 90% detected once. The sample in question was CD4+ or CD8+ T cells sorted from blood, obtained in a trial of the OX40 agonist ivuxolimab. These receptor sequences come from an adult with an advanced solid tumor such as melanoma, head and neck, liver or kidney cancer.

The V call is TRBV7-2, the J call TRBJ1-1; the D is unclear. Trimming removed 2 bases from V and 4 bases from J, with 14 bases in between. The germline V gene has CDR1 SGHTA and CDR2 FQGNSA. The CDR3 runs 15 residues. CDR3 DNA: TGTGCCAGCAGCTTAATCTTTGGGGTGGGCACTGAAGCTTTCTTT. This codes for CASSLIFGVGTEAFF.

V is TRBV4-2 and J is TRBJ2-1; 7 bases align to TRBD2. Germline lookup yields CDR1 LGHNA and CDR2 YNFKEQ. The CDR3 covers 16 residues. The V segment lost 2 bases and the J segment 8 bases; nucleotides outside the gene matches: 12. The CDR3 DNA reads as TGTGCCAGCAGCCAATACCGGGACCTAGGGAGGGATGAGCAGTTCTTC. It translates to CASSQYRDLGRDEQFF.

The CDR3 sequence is CASSQAGAPSDEQFF. The CDR3 bases are TGTGCCAGCAGCCAAGCCGGGGCCCCCTCGGATGAGCAGTTCTTC. This sequence joins TRBV14 and TRBJ2-1; either TRBD1 or TRBD2 may supply D (5 bases each). The V gene's germline CDR1 is SGHDN and CDR2 FVKESK. Trimming removed 1 base at V and 8 bases at J, with 15 bases between. The CDR3 contains 15 residues.

The chain is built from TRBV10-3 and TRBJ2-7; 7 bases align to TRBD2. The germline V gene has CDR1 ENHRY and CDR2 SYGVKD. V trimming: 0 bases; J trimming: 4 bases; junction bases outside the gene matches: 9. The CDR3 length is 16 residues. CDR3 sequence (DNA): TGTGCCATCAGTGAGTCCGGGCAGGGAGGGTTATACGAGCAGTACTTC. This encodes CAISESGQGGLYEQYF.

The V call is TRBV5-1, the J call TRBJ2-3, with TRBD1 matching 9 bases. V shed 2 bases and J 1 base; nucleotides not matched to a gene: 2. The germline CDR1 and CDR2 sequences are SGHRS and YFSETQ. This CDR3 comprises 15 residues. The CDR3 protein is CASSLRTGGTDTQYF. The CDR3 nucleotides read TGCGCCAGCAGCTTACGGACAGGGGGCACAGATACGCAGTATTTT.

The chain carries TRBV6-1 and TRBJ1-2; no reliable D call. Germline CDR1 is MNHNS and CDR2 is SASEGT. Trimming left V 6 bases short and J 2 bases short, with 16 bases between. CDR3 size: 15 residues. CDR3 in amino acids: CASSEGLLGNYGYTF. CDR3 nucleotides: TGTGCCAGCAGCGAGGGTTTGTTGGGGAACTATGGCTACACCTTC.

This chain links TRBV4-1 with TRBJ2-1; tentatively, D is TRBD1 or TRBD2 (6 bases each). The V and J ends lost 0 bases and 7 bases respectively, with 7 bases between them. CDR3 length: 13 residues. Germline CDR1 is MGHRA and CDR2 is YSYEKL. The CDR3 region is CASSQEGGNEQFF. CDR3 bases: TGCGCCAGCAGCCAAGAAGGGGGGAATGAGCAGTTCTTC.

The chain links TRBV7-2 to TRBJ1-5, with a tentative D call TRBD1 (5 bases). The CDR3 is made up of 12 amino acids. V lost 7 bases to trimming and J lost 5 bases, with 9 bases between them. Germline CDR1 is SGHTA and CDR2 is FQGNSA. The CDR3 DNA reads as TGTGCCAGCACCTCAGGGTATCAGCCCCAGCATTTT. Its translation is CASTSGYQPQHF. The full variable domain, with the rest looked up from reference TRBV7-2 and TRBJ1-5, is GAGVSQSPSNKVTEKGKDVELRCDPISGHTALYWYRQSLGQGLEFLIYFQGNSAPDKSGLPSDRFSAERTGGSVSTLTIQRTQQEDSAVYLCASTSGYQPQHFGDGTRLSIL.

In this sample, this clone turned up a few times. The rearrangement uses TRBV16 and TRBJ1-2; 8 bases map to TRBD1. Germline V gene lookup returns CDR1 KGHSY and CDR2 FQNENV. With 4 bases clipped from V and 6 bases from J, the junction kept 7 bases outside the gene matches. There are 14 residues in the CDR3. The CDR3 sequence is CASSLRRGQDGYTF. CDR3 sequence (DNA): TGTGCCAGCAGCCTCCGCAGGGGGCAGGATGGCTACACCTTC. The full variable domain, its missing parts supplied by reference TRBV16 and TRBJ1-2, is GEEVAQTPKHLVRGEGQKAKLYCAPIKGHSYVFWYQQVLKNEFKFLISFQNENVFDETGMPKERFSAKCLPNSPCSLEIQATKLEDSAVYFCASSLRRGQDGYTFGSGTRLTVV.

V is TRBV7-6 and J is TRBJ2-1, with D possibly being TRBD1 (7 bases). This CDR3 comprises 14 residues. Germline CDR1 SGHVS, CDR2 FNYEAQ. V lost 5 bases, J lost 7 bases, and 15 bases lay in between. The CDR3 spells CASSPLPGGNEQFF. In nucleotides, the CDR3 is TGTGCCAGCAGCCCTCTGCCAGGGGGGAATGAGCAGTTCTTC.